The 21 T cell receptor beta chains given below trace back to one sample, sequenced in a study of somatic mutations in cytotoxic T cells in rheumatoid arthritis. The repertoire was sequenced with immunoSEQ multiplex PCR; TCRdb's copy has only in-frame clones and lacks some. The data show under 8,000 clones, around 89% seen once. The sample was CD8+ T cells sorted from blood. The source of these receptors is a woman aged 70 to 79 with rheumatoid arthritis.

The chain couples TRBV6-5 to TRBJ2-7; no firm D call. Trimming removed 4 bases at V and 7 bases at J, with 11 bases between. Germline loops: CDR1 MNHEY, CDR2 SVGAGI. The CDR3 contains 12 residues. The CDR3: CASSSSGLEQYF. CDR3 DNA sequence: TGTGCCAGCAGTTCCTCCGGTTTAGAGCAGTACTTC.

The chain links TRBV11-3 to TRBJ1-1; 7 bases are a match to TRBD1. Germline CDR1 SGHNT, CDR2 YENEEA. There are 17 residues in the CDR3. V lost 1 base, J lost 1 base, and 9 bases stayed unmatched. This CDR3 is CASSLARTGARNTEAFF. In DNA form, the CDR3 reads TGTGCCAGCAGCTTAGCCCGCACAGGGGCCAGGAACACTGAAGCTTTCTTT.

The chain uses TRBV4-1 and TRBJ2-6; 7 positions match TRBD2. Germline CDR1 MGHRA, CDR2 YSYEKL. J lost 1 base, V lost 3 bases, and 9 bases had no gene match. The CDR3 is made up of 18 amino acids. This CDR3 is CASSQGREFNSGANVLTF. CDR3 DNA sequence: TGCGCCAGCAGCCAGGGGAGGGAGTTTAATTCTGGGGCCAACGTCCTGACTTTC.

The chain is built from TRBV9 and TRBJ2-5; 10 nucleotides match TRBD1. V lost 3 bases to trimming and J lost 5 bases; unmatched junction nucleotides: 10. The germline V gene has CDR1 SGDLS and CDR2 YYNGEE. The CDR3 is 16 residues long. The CDR3 coding sequence is TGTGCCAGCAGCGCACCGGGACAGGGGTTGAGTGAGACCCAGTACTTC. It translates to CASSAPGQGLSETQYF.

The genes are TRBV7-9 and TRBJ2-7, with 7 bases that match TRBD1. The CDR3 extends over 17 amino acids. After removal of 5 bases from V and 0 bases from J, the junction contained 13 bases not matched to a gene. Germline-derived CDR1 and CDR2 are SEHNR and FQNEAQ (reference sequence). The CDR3 DNA reads TGTGCCAGCAGCACCCCGGGACAGCCATCACTCTCCTACGAGCAGTACTTC. This codes for CASSTPGQPSLSYEQYF.

V usage is TRBV7-8 and J usage is TRBJ1-1; TRBD1 matches at 7 bases. Germline values: CDR1 SGHVS, CDR2 FQNEAQ. Trimming at V came to 8 bases and at J to 5 bases, leaving 5 bases not matched to a gene. The CDR3 length is 12 residues. This chain's CDR3 is CASQGEETEAFF. DNA of the CDR3: TGTGCCAGCCAGGGGGAGGAAACTGAAGCTTTCTTT.

The genes are TRBV19 and TRBJ1-5; no definite D call. Germline-derived CDR1 and CDR2 are LNHDA and SQIVND (reference sequence). The CDR3 sequence is 18 residues long. V was trimmed by 0 bases and J by 0 bases, leaving 15 bases between them. CDR3 amino acids: CASSIESRYSDSNQPQHF. As DNA, the CDR3 is TGTGCCAGTAGTATAGAGAGCAGGTACTCCGATAGCAATCAGCCCCAGCATTTT.

This chain links TRBV9 with TRBJ2-5; TRBD2 might be the D (5 bases). This CDR3 contains 14 residues. Trimming shortened V by 0 bases and J by 2 bases, and 8 bases separated the two germline ends. The germline V gene encodes CDR1 SGDLS and CDR2 YYNGEE. The DNA of the CDR3 is TGTGCCAGCAGCGTAGCCCCGGGACAAGAGACCCAGTACTTC. Translating gives CASSVAPGQETQYF.

The V call is TRBV11-2, the J call TRBJ2-4; a weak D match, TRBD1 (6 bases). The length of the CDR3 is 17 residues. Trimming stripped 0 bases from V and 0 bases from J, with 12 bases between. The germline V gene encodes CDR1 SGHAT and CDR2 FQNNGV. The CDR3 coding sequence is TGTGCCAGCAGCTTAGAATGGGGACAAGGAGCCAAAAACATTCAGTACTTC. Its protein is CASSLEWGQGAKNIQYF.

This clone was found once. The gene calls are TRBV27 and TRBJ2-2; D perhaps matches TRBD2 (6 bases). The germline V gene encodes CDR1 MNHEY and CDR2 SMNVEV (reference sequence). V lost 3 bases and J lost 1, with 6 bases in between. There are 14 residues in the CDR3. The CDR3 DNA reads as TGTGCCAGCAGTTTCGGGGGGAACACCGGGGAGCTGTTTTTT. Protein: CASSFGGNTGELFF.

V usage is TRBV7-6 and J usage is TRBJ2-3; D perhaps matches TRBD2 (7 bases). The germline V and J ends were trimmed by 0 bases and 0 bases, with 10 bases remaining between them. CDR3 length equals 16 residues. In germline, CDR1 is SGHVS, CDR2 FNYEAQ. CDR3 residues: CASSLAGGHSTDTQYF. For the CDR3, the DNA is TGTGCCAGCAGCTTAGCGGGGGGGCATAGCACAGATACGCAGTATTTT.

The chain carries TRBV7-8 and TRBJ2-1; maybe TRBD2 (5 bases). The CDR3 spans 16 residues. CDR1 and CDR2 from the germline V gene are SGHVS and FQNEAQ. Trimming removed 5 bases at V and 0 bases at J, with 14 bases between. For the CDR3, the DNA is TGTGCCAGCAGCCCCGTCGAGGGAGACTCCTACAATGAGCAGTTCTTC. Protein product: CASSPVEGDSYNEQFF.

The chain uses TRBV5-6 and TRBJ2-7; no clear D gene. Germline loops: CDR1 SGHDT, CDR2 YYEEEE. The CDR3 runs 13 residues. The germline V and J ends were trimmed by 2 bases and 2 bases, with 8 bases remaining between them. The CDR3 sequence is CASSFVTAYEQYF. The CDR3 nucleotides read TGTGCCAGCAGCTTTGTAACAGCCTACGAGCAGTACTTC.

The gene calls are TRBV14 and TRBJ2-7; 7 positions agree with TRBD1. CDR1 is SGHDN, CDR2 FVKESK, per germline. V was pared by 2 bases and J by 3 bases, with 10 bases of the junction left unmatched. The CDR3 is made up of 16 amino acids. CDR3: CASSQTWTGVYYEQYF. The CDR3 DNA reads TGTGCCAGCAGCCAAACATGGACAGGAGTGTACTACGAGCAGTACTTC. Variable domain in full (rest from reference TRBV14 and TRBJ2-7): EAGVTQFPSHSVIEKGQTVTLRCDPISGHDNLYWYRRVMGKEIKFLLHFVKESKQDESGMPNNRFLAERTGGTYSTLKVQPAELEDSGVYFCASSQTWTGVYYEQYFGPGTRLTVT.

This chain links TRBV4-1 with TRBJ1-3; maybe TRBD1 (5 bases). The CDR3 is made up of 16 amino acids. Trimming pared 5 bases from V and 0 bases from J, leaving 14 bases between. Germline CDR1 reads MGHRA; CDR2 reads YSYEKL. The CDR3 coding sequence is TGCGCCAGCAGCGTGGGAGGGGTCTCCTCTGGAAACACCATATATTTT. Encoded protein: CASSVGGVSSGNTIYF.

The chain employs TRBV7-9 and TRBJ2-5; tentatively, D is TRBD2 (6 bases). There are 14 residues in the CDR3. Germline assignment: CDR1 SEHNR and CDR2 FQNEAQ (reference sequence). The V gene lost 5 bases and the J gene lost 3 bases, with 13 bases spanning the gap. CDR3 residues: CASSDRWGEETQYF. Here the CDR3 DNA reads TGTGCCAGCAGCGACCGTTGGGGGGAAGAGACCCAGTACTTC. Together with reference TRBV7-9 and TRBJ2-5, the CDR3 gives the full variable domain: DTGVSQNPRHKITKRGQNVTFRCDPISEHNRLYWYRQTLGQGPEFLTYFQNEAQLEKSRLLSDRFSAERPKGSFSTLEIQRTEQGDSAMYLCASSDRWGEETQYFGPGTRLLVL.

The chain carries TRBV27 and TRBJ2-1; 7 nucleotides agree with TRBD1. The CDR3 contains 14 residues. V lost 5 bases to trimming and J lost 5 bases; unmatched junction nucleotides: 6. The germline CDR1 and CDR2 sequences are MNHEY and SMNVEV (reference sequence). This CDR3 is CASSTRDSHNEQFF. The CDR3, as DNA: TGTGCCAGCAGTACCCGGGACAGCCACAATGAGCAGTTCTTC.

The chain uses TRBV28 and TRBJ2-7; weak D call: TRBD2 (6 bases). Trimming pared 7 bases from V and 0 bases from J, leaving 19 bases between. CDR1 MDHEN and CDR2 SYDVKM come from the germline V gene. There are 16 residues in the CDR3. The CDR3 bases are TGTGCCAGCACCCCTCTCGGGGGACCGAGCTCCTACGAGCAGTACTTC. It is translated as CASTPLGGPSSYEQYF.

The chain uses TRBV5-6 and TRBJ1-1, with 8 bases lining up with TRBD1. This CDR3 spans 14 amino acids. CDR1 SGHDT and CDR2 YYEEEE come from the germline V gene. The ends lost 4 bases at V and 4 bases at J; junction bases unmatched: 6. This chain's CDR3 is CASSIGTGVTEAFF. The CDR3 DNA follows: TGTGCCAGCAGCATAGGGACAGGAGTCACTGAAGCTTTCTTT. Full variable domain (remainder filled in from reference TRBV5-6 and TRBJ1-1): DAGVTQSPTHLIKTRGQQVTLRCSPKSGHDTVSWYQQALGQGPQFIFQYYEEEERQRGNFPDRFSGHQFPNYSSELNVNALLLGDSALYLCASSIGTGVTEAFFGQGTRLTVV.

This chain connects TRBV6-6 to TRBJ1-2, with unresolved D. Germline values: CDR1 MNHNY, CDR2 SVGAGI (reference sequence). The V and J ends lost 0 bases and 7 bases respectively, with 9 bases between them. The CDR3 is 13 amino acids. The CDR3 region is CASSYSMASGYTF. The DNA of the CDR3 is TGTGCCAGCAGTTACTCGATGGCAAGTGGCTACACCTTC.

CDR3 nucleotides: TGTGCCAGCAGCTTAGAAGACAGGGGATGGTACGAGCAGTACTTC. The encoded protein is CASSLEDRGWYEQYF. This chain links TRBV11-3 with TRBJ2-7, with 8 bases fitting TRBD1. Trimming removed 0 bases from V and 4 bases from J; junction bases left unmatched: 5. CDR1 SGHNT and CDR2 YENEEA come from the germline V gene. The CDR3 extends over 15 amino acids.